The sequence of this T cell receptor (beta chain) was determined in a study of technical replicates of blood from a handful of donors. The assay was immunoSEQ multiplex PCR, and TCRdb's table has in-frame clones only and misses some. The repertoire holds under 85,000 clones, about 90% seen once, with about 0.4% in the top ten. Unmatched junction bases numbered 6, after V lost 2 bases and J lost 7 bases. CDR3 length equals 15 residues. Germline V gene sequence: CDR1 SGHRS, CDR2 YFSETQ. The sequenced sample consisted of T cells isolated from PBMCs. This receptor was identified in a human donor in good health. The chain uses TRBV5-1 and TRBJ1-4; 9 bases line up with TRBD1. CDR3 amino acids: CASSLDGQGIEKLFF. The CDR3 DNA sequence: TGCGCCAGCAGCTTAGATGGACAGGGGATTGAAAAACTGTTTTTT.